This TCR beta chain was found in a study of OX40 agonist ivuxolimab in advanced cancers. Study as a whole: Across the patients, intravenous ivuxolimab was delivered every 2 weeks at 0.01 to 10 mg/kg.

Study-wide points: Partial responders treated at 0.1-3.0 mg/kg exhibited clonal expansion among the lowest measured.

The table lists this clone with a few counts. What it recognizes is unknown. CDR3 size: 14 residues. Per germline, CDR1 SGHTA and CDR2 FQGTGA. The V and J ends lost 3 bases and 4 bases respectively, with 9 bases between them. This table comes from immunoSEQ multiplex PCR, and its TCRdb copy is limited to in-frame clones, with some not included. Here the sample spans about 72,000 clones, more than 65% being singletons. The source material was CD4+ or CD8+ T cells sorted from blood, sampled in a trial of the OX40 agonist ivuxolimab. The rearrangement joins TRBV7-3 to TRBJ2-2; D perhaps matches TRBD1 (6 bases). This TCR was sampled from an adult with an advanced solid tumor such as melanoma, head and neck, liver or kidney cancer. The CDR3, as DNA: TGTGCCAGCAGCTTGGGGGCCACCACCGGGGAGCTGTTTTTT. Translation gives CASSLGATTGELFF.